The entry below describes one T cell receptor (beta chain). This clone has a single count. Its antigen is currently not known. Base qualities are not at hand, and no much larger clone is one base apart. This record belongs to a study of blood T cell repertoires in COVID-19 (dated by TCRdb to 2020 to 2021). With respect to the entire study: Samples covering the acute and convalescent phases of COVID-19 were provided by collaborators in the United States, Italy and Spain. The prospective study material was composed of cDNA or gDNA derived from T cells, B-cell-depleted T cells, or PBMCs. The sample metadata nearly always contained a de-identified subject ID, COVID-19 status, age in years and sex. The dataset comprised deeply sampled blood TCRbeta repertoires from subjects exposed to, actively infected with, or recovered from COVID-19. The repertoires were released in a freely available public database meant as a resource for research on the immune response to SARS-CoV-2. Where available, HLA class I and class II types were obtained from metadata supplied by the sample provider rather than from assay-based typing. Samples were obtained from the ongoing ImmuneRACE study (first 160 participants) and from about 1,300 subjects provided by 6 global collaborators. What the work shows at the level of the full study, not this receptor alone: The quantity of clinical and demographic metadata differed by source and by participant and was supplied without curation.

V has 4 bases trimmed and J has 5 bases trimmed; junction bases matching no gene number 2. CDR1 and CDR2, per the germline V gene (reference sequence), are LNHDA and SQIVND. Spanning cysteine to phenylalanine, the CDR3 consists of 15 amino acids. Only the CDR3 region is kept as DNA, spanning 45 bases read in frame from base 1. TCRbeta CDR3 regions were amplified from genomic DNA by means of the immunoSEQ Assay, a bias-controlled multiplex PCR. In the authors' own workflow: The number of nucleated cells in each sample was estimated by amplification of reference gene primers within the assay. Sequence reads were collapsed and filtered to measure the absolute abundance of every unique TCRbeta CDR3 rearrangement. Productive Simpson clonality was computed per sample as the square root of Simpson's diversity index over productive rearrangements. Not all clones reach the TCRdb copy of this immuneACCESS table, which keeps in-frame sequences only. Checked studies attribute under half of the gap to unresolved V genes and leave the rest unexplained. The DNA gave D and trimming, while V, J and clone size come from that table. This sample has about 26,000 clones in its table, and nearly 95% of those were observed once. Around 1.9% of the sample rests with the top ten.

The collaborating institutions used their own protocols to collect whole blood in K2EDTA tubes. For TCRbeta analysis, collaborator samples were shipped as frozen whole blood, as isolated PBMCs, or as DNA extracted from either sample type. The clonotype comes from a human donor in a cohort sampled during active COVID-19. The sample taken for sequencing was peripheral blood. The chain is made from TRBV19 and TRBJ1-6; 10 central nucleotides agree with TRBD1. The CDR3 reads as follows: CASSTGTGDNSPLHF. The DNA is as follows: TGTGCCAGTAGTACCGGGACAGGGGATAATTCACCCCTCCACTTT. With the rest looked up from the reference TRBV19 and TRBJ1-6 genes rather than sequenced, the full variable domain is DGGITQSPKYLFRKEGQNVTLSCEQNLNHDAMYWYRQDPGQGLRLIYYSQIVNDFQKGDIAEGYSVSREKKESFPLTVTSAQKNPTAFYLCASSTGTGDNSPLHFGNGTRLTVT.